This T cell receptor beta chain was obtained from a study of human T cells and chemical hapten exposure. Study background: Patch testing was performed with 0.01% DPC on the upper back, with reading at 6 days.

Germline loops: CDR1 MNHEY, CDR2 SMNVEV (reference sequence). CDR3 length: 13 residues. With V trimmed by 3 bases and J by 4 bases, 0 bases remained unmatched. TCRdb fed the RACE reads into MiXCR, producing one record per CDR3 protein. In the table there are about 70,000 distinct CDR3 sequences, 6.5% to 10% of which are singletons. This sample's time point: patch test 2, 6 weeks after DPC sensitization. Treatment in this sample: therapeutic diphenylcyclopropenone sensitization with weekly scalp DPC. Notes on the study in general: Expanded TCRs grouped into significantly more large CDR3 similarity clusters than controls produced.

This clonotype is termed medium-sized. Its antigen remains unknown. The receptor was isolated from a woman aged 45-65 years with alopecia areata. Some clones in this sample may be carry-over from other donors' samples. This rearrangement joins TRBV27 to TRBJ1-5; 7 bases map to TRBD1. The sample here was whole blood, taken in connection with sensitization to the hapten diphenylcyclopropenone (DPC). The CDR3 DNA follows: TGTGCCAGCAGTTTGGGACAGAATCAGCCCCAGCATTTT. Translation: CASSLGQNQPQHF.